The clone carrying this TCR beta chain was picked up a small number of times. Via MiXCR, TCRdb re-called the RT-PCR reads, giving one row per CDR3 protein. The sample yields roughly 550,000 distinct CDR3 sequences, under 25% seen once. The sample belongs to a study of response to subunit inactivated influenza vaccine. These same records also appear under a second study, on T cells expressing NK-cell markers. Per that paper: 5'RACE template switching with UMIs generated TCR beta cDNA. The authors restricted sorting to alpha-beta TCR T cells with an anti-gamma-delta TCR antibody in several experiments. In several donors, dominant clonotypes made up about 25-65% of CD3+CD56-NKG2C+ cells.

The specimen comprised CD4+ T cells sorted from PBMCs, sampled 12 days after vaccination. The origin of this receptor is a man between 45 and 60 years old who received an inactivated influenza vaccine.

The CDR3 region has the DNA TGCAGTGCTAGTCCCCGGGTCGAGCAGTACTTC. The encoded protein is CSASPRVEQYF. The chain recombines TRBV20-1 with TRBJ2-7; D gene unclear. V shed 3 bases and J shed 6 bases, with 9 bases lying between them. The germline CDR1 and CDR2 sequences are DFQATT and SNEGSKA (reference sequence). The CDR3 spans 11 residues.